In this sample, the clone carrying this T cell receptor (beta chain) turned up many times. As yet, its antigen is unknown. The entry originates in a study of T cell repertoires in cytomegalovirus infection. Across the whole study: An indication of both CMV infection and matching HLA type came from public TCR beta signatures. General study points: Across the ex vivo response, the dominant clonotypes were HLA-C-restricted CMV-specific TCR beta clonotypes. Of the TCR beta families, the public ones yielded a cumulative frequency that identified carriers of CMV plus the relevant HLA.

The J segment lost 4 bases and the V segment lost 8 bases, leaving 5 bases of the junction unmatched. CDR3 length equals 14 residues. Per the germline V gene, CDR1 is MGHRA and CDR2 is YSYEKL. Via MiXCR, TCRdb re-called the reads, giving one row per CDR3 protein. This sample has under 95,000 distinct CDR3 sequences, with just under 4% found just once. The chain employs TRBV4-1 and TRBJ2-1, with 10 bases fitting TRBD2. Sequences were obtained from PBMCs. This TCR was recovered from a human donor in good health (CMV status not recorded). Some clones in this sample may be carry-over from other donors' samples. Written as DNA, the CDR3 is TGCGCCAGCGGCAGGACTAGCGGATACAATGAGCAGTTCTTC. It codes for CASGRTSGYNEQFF.